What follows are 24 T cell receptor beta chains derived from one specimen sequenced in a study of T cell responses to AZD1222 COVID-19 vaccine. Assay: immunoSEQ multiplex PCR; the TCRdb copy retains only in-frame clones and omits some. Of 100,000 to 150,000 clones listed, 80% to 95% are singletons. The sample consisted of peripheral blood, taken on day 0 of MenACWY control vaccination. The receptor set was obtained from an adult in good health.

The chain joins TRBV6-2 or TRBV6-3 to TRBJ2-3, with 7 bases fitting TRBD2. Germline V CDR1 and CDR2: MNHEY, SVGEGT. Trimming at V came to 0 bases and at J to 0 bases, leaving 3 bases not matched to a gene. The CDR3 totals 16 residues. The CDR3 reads CASSYSLAVSTDTQYF. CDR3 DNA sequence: TGTGCCAGCAGTTACTCCCTAGCGGTTAGCACAGATACGCAGTATTTT.

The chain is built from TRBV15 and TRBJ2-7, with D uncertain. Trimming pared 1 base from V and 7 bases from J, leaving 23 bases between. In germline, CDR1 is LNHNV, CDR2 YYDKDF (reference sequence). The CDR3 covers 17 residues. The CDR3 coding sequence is TGTGCCACCAGCAGAGTCCCTATTGTGTTGGGGTTGGGTGAGCAGTACGTC. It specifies CATSRVPIVLGLGEQYV.

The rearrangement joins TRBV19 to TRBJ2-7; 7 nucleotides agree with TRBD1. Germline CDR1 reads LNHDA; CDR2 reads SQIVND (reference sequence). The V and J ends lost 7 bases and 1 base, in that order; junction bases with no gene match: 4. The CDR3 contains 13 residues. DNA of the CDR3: TGTGCCAGTAAGAGGGACAGTTCCTACGAGCAGTACTTC. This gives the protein CASKRDSSYEQYF.

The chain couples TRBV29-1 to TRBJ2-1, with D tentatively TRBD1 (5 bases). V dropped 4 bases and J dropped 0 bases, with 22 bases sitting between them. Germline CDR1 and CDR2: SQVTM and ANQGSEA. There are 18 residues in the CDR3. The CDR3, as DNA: TGCAGCGTTGTTTATACAGGACCCAGGTTAGGCTCCTACAATGAGCAGTTCTTC. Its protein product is CSVVYTGPRLGSYNEQFF.

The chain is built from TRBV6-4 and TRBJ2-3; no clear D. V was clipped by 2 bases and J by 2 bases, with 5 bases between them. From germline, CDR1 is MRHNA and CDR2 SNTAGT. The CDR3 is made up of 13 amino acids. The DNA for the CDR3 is TGTGCCAGCAGTGACACTAACACAGATACGCAGTATTTT. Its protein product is CASSDTNTDTQYF.

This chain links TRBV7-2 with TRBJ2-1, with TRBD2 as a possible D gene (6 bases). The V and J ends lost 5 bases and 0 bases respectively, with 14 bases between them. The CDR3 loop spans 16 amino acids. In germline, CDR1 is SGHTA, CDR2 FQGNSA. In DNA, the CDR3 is TGTGCCAGCAGCCGCAAGCTCGGGAGCTCCTACAATGAGCAGTTCTTC. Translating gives CASSRKLGSSYNEQFF.

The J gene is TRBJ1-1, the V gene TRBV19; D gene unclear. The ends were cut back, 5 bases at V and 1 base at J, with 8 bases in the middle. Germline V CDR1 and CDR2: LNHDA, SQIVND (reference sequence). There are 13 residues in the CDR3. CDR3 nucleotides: TGTGCCAGTAGTTTACAGTCGAACACTGAAGCTTTCTTT. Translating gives CASSLQSNTEAFF.

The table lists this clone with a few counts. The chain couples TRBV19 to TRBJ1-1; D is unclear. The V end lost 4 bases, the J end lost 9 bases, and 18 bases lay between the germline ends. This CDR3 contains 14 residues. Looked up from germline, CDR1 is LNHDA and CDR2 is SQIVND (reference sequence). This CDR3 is CASSTWSGGGQAFF. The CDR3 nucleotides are TGTGCCAGTAGTACGTGGAGCGGCGGAGGACAAGCTTTCTTT.

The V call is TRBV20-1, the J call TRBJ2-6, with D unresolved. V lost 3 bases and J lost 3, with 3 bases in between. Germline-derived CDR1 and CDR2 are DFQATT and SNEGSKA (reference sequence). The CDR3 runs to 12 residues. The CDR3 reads CSASDGANVLTF. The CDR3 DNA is TGCAGTGCTAGTGATGGGGCCAACGTCCTGACTTTC.

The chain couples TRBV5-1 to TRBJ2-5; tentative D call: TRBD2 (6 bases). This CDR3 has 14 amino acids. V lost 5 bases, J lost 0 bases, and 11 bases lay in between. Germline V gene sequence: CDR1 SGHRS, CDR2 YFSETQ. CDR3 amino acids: CASSRLGDQETQYF. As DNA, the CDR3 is TGCGCCAGCAGTCGACTAGGGGACCAAGAGACCCAGTACTTC.

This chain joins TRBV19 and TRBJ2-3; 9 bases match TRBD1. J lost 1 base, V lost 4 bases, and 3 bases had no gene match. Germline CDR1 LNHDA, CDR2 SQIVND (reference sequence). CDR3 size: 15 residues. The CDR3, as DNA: TGTGCCAGTAGTACCCGGGACAGGGGCACAGATACGCAGTATTTT. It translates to CASSTRDRGTDTQYF.

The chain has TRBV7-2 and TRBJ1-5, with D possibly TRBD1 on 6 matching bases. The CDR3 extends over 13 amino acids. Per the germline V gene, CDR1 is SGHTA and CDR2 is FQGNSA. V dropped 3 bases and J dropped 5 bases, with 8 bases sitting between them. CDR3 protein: CASSFTGHQPQHF. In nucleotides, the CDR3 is TGTGCCAGCAGCTTCACAGGGCATCAGCCCCAGCATTTT.

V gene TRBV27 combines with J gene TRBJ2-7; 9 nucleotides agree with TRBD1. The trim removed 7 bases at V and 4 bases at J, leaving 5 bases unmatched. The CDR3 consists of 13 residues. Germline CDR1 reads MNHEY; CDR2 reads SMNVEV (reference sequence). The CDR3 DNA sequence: TGTGCCAGCACTATGACAGGGGGATACGAGCAGTACTTC. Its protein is CASTMTGGYEQYF.

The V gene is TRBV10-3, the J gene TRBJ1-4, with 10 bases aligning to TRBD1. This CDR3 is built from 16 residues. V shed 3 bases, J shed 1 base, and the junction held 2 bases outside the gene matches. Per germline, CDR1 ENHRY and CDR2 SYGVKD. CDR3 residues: CAISERDRGTNEKLFF. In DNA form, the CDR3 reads TGTGCCATCAGTGAACGGGACAGGGGAACTAATGAAAAACTGTTTTTT.

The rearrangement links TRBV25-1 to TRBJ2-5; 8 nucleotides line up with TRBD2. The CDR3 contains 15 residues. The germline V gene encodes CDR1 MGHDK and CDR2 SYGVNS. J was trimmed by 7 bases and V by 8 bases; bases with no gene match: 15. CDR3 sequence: CASATVSRGDGTQYF. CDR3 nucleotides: TGTGCCAGCGCCACCGTTTCGCGGGGGGATGGGACCCAGTACTTC.

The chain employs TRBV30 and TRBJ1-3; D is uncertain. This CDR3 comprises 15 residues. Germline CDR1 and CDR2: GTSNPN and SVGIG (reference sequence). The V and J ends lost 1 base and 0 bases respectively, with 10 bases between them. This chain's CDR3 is CAWSETMLSGNTIYF. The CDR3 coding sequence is TGTGCCTGGAGTGAGACTATGCTCTCTGGAAACACCATATATTTT.

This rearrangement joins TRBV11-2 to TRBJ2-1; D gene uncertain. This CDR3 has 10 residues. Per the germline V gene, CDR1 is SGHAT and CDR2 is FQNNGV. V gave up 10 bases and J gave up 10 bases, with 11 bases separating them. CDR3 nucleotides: TGTGCCACCCAGAGGAACGAGCAGTTCTTC. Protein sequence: CATQRNEQFF.

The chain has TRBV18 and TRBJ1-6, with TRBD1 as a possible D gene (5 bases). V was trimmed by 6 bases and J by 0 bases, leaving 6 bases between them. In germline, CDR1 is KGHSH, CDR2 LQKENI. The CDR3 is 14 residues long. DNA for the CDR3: TGTGCCAGCTCCGGGGGCTCCTATAATTCACCCCTCCACTTT. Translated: CASSGGSYNSPLHF.

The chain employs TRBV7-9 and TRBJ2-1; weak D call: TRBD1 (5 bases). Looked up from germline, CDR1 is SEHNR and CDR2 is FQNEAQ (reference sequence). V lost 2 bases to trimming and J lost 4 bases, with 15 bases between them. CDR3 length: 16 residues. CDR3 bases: TGTGCCAGCAGCTTAAGCAGGGCAGGAATTTACAATGAGCAGTTCTTC. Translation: CASSLSRAGIYNEQFF. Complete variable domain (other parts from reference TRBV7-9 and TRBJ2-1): DTGVSQNPRHKITKRGQNVTFRCDPISEHNRLYWYRQTLGQGPEFLTYFQNEAQLEKSRLLSDRFSAERPKGSFSTLEIQRTEQGDSAMYLCASSLSRAGIYNEQFFGPGTRLTVL.

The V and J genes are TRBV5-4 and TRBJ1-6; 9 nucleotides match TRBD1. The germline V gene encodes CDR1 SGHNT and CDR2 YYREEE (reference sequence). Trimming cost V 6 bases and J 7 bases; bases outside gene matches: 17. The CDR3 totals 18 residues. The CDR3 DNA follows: TGTGCCAGCACCCCGAGGGGACAGGGAGGGTTTCAGAATTCACCCCTCCACTTT. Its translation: CASTPRGQGGFQNSPLHF.

This CDR3 reads CASSEVATRGQETQYF. CDR3 DNA sequence: TGTGCCAGCAGCGAAGTCGCGACTAGAGGCCAAGAGACCCAGTACTTC. This chain connects TRBV7-2 to TRBJ2-5; TRBD2 is a possible D gene (6 bases). The CDR3 has 16 residues. The germline CDR1 and CDR2 sequences are SGHTA and FQGNSA. With 5 bases removed from V and 1 base from J, the gap between germline ends came to 17 bases. Filled out from reference TRBV7-2 and TRBJ2-5, the complete variable domain reads GAGVSQSPSNKVTEKGKDVELRCDPISGHTALYWYRQSLGQGLEFLIYFQGNSAPDKSGLPSDRFSAERTGGSVSTLTIQRTQQEDSAVYLCASSEVATRGQETQYFGPGTRLLVL.

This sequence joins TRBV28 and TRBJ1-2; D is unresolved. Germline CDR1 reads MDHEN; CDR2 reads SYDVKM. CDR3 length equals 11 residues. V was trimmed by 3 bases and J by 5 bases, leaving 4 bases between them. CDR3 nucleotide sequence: TGTGCCAGCAGTTTTGGTTATGGCTACACCTTC. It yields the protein CASSFGYGYTF.

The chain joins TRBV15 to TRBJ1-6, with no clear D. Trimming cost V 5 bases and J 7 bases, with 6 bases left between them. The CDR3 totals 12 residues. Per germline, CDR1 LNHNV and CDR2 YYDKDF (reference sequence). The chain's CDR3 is CATSAQNSPLHF. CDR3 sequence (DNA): TGTGCCACCAGCGCACAGAATTCACCCCTCCACTTT.

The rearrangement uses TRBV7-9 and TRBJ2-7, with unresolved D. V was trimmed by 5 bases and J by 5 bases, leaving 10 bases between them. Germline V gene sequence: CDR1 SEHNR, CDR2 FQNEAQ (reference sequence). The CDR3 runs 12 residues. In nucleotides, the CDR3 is TGTGCCAGCAGCCCGAGGACCGACGAGCAGTACTTC. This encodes CASSPRTDEQYF.